Listed below are T cell receptor beta chains from one sample, sequenced in a study of blood T cells in healthy people across ages. Each CDR3 protein gets one entry after TCRdb re-called the 5' RACE reads with MiXCR. Of 1 million to 1.2 million distinct CDR3 sequences listed, roughly two fifths are singletons. The sample consisted of blood. These receptors were taken from a man aged 18 to 35 in good health. Both conserved end residues are part of each CDR3. A D gene is named only where the DNA matches it firmly. Expanded clones get a size class; other rows say once, few or many, or leave the size out.

v_call	j_call	d_call	clone_size	cdr3_nt	cdr3_aa
TRBV20-1	TRBJ2-3	-	-	TGCAGTGCCCCGGGACTGTCTAGCACAGATACGCAGTATTTT	CSAPGLSSTDTQYF
TRBV10-3	TRBJ1-6	-	-	TGTGCCATCAGTGAGTCGGGCAGGGTGTATTCACCCCTCCACTTT	CAISESGRVYSPLHF
TRBV10-3	TRBJ2-7	TRBD1	few	TGTGCCATCAGTATACGGACAGGGTCCGAGCAGTACTTC	CAISIRTGSEQYF
TRBV21-1	TRBJ2-7	-	few	TGTGCCAGCAGCCAAGTCAGAGACAGGTCAAAGGACGAGCAGTACTTC	CASSQVRDRSKDEQYF
TRBV6-1	TRBJ1-2	-	few	TGTGCCAGCGGGGATTTGCAACGGTATGGCTACACCTTC	CASGDLQRYGYTF
TRBV27	TRBJ1-2	TRBD1	-	TGTGCCAGCAGTCCGGACAGGGTTTTAGCCTATGGCTACACCTTC	CASSPDRVLAYGYTF
TRBV12-3/TRBV12-4	TRBJ2-1	-	-	TGTGCCAGCAGTTTTGGCAGGTCCTCCACGGGCTCCTACAATGAGCAGTTCTTC	CASSFGRSSTGSYNEQFF
TRBV12-3/TRBV12-4	TRBJ1-2	-	-	TGTGCCAGCAGCCTTGACGGTGTAGTCGGCTATGGCTACACCTTC	CASSLDGVVGYGYTF
TRBV20-1	TRBJ1-2	-	-	TGCAGTGCTAGAGGGGACGGATACTTGAGCTATGGCTACACCTTC	CSARGDGYLSYGYTF
TRBV27	TRBJ1-5	-	few	TGTGCCACCCACCCGGGCGCGAGGTACAATCAGCCCCAGCATTTT	CATHPGARYNQPQHF
TRBV6-5	TRBJ1-1	-	few	TGTGCCAGCAGTTACACCGAGAACACTGAAGCTTTCTTT	CASSYTENTEAFF
TRBV20-1	TRBJ1-2	TRBD1	many	TGCAGTGCTAAAGACAGGGAATGGAACTATGGCTACACCTTC	CSAKDREWNYGYTF
TRBV6-2/TRBV6-3	TRBJ1-4	TRBD1	few	TGTGCCAGCAGTTTAGGAAGGGGGCGCGATGAAAAACTGTTTTTT	CASSLGRGRDEKLFF
TRBV7-2	TRBJ1-5	-	few	TGTGCCAGCAGCTGGGGGGGAACGCATCAGCCCCAGCATTTT	CASSWGGTHQPQHF
TRBV12-3/TRBV12-4	TRBJ1-2	-	few	TGTGCCAGCAGTTTACCCTATGGCTACACCTTC	CASSLPYGYTF
TRBV6-5	TRBJ2-7	TRBD1	-	TGTGCCAGCACCTTAGGACAGGGGAAGTTGGACGAGCAGTACTTC	CASTLGQGKLDEQYF
TRBV7-2	TRBJ2-7	TRBD2	few	TGTGCCAGCAACTCTCAGACGAATTCGCGGGGGGCATACAATGAGCAGTACTTC	CASNSQTNSRGAYNEQYF
TRBV3-1	TRBJ2-1	-	-	TGTGCCAGCAGCGTACTTAATTATGAGCAGTTCTTC	CASSVLNYEQFF
TRBV5-1	TRBJ1-1	-	-	TGCGCCAGCAGCGCCACGGGACAATTGTTGAACACTGAAGCTTTCTTT	CASSATGQLLNTEAFF
TRBV5-1	TRBJ1-3	-	-	TGCGCCAGCAGTGGCGGGGACGTCGGAAACACCATATATTTT	CASSGGDVGNTIYF
TRBV15	TRBJ1-1	-	-	TGTGCCACCAGCAGAGATCTTCTTTCGGCGAACACTGAAGCTTTCTTT	CATSRDLLSANTEAFF
TRBV7-2	TRBJ2-5	-	few	TGTGCCAGCAGCTTAGCAGGGACAGAGACCCAGTACTTC	CASSLAGTETQYF
TRBV7-8	TRBJ2-7	-	-	TGTGCCAGCAGCGCCACCGTCCGAAGCTCCTACAATGAGCAGTACTTC	CASSATVRSSYNEQYF
TRBV4-3	TRBJ2-5	-	many	TGCGCCAGCAGCCAAGTTGTCGGAGAGACCCAGTACTTC	CASSQVVGETQYF
TRBV12-3/TRBV12-4	TRBJ2-5	-	many	TGTGCCAGCAGTCTAACCCTGGGGGAGACCCAGTACTTC	CASSLTLGETQYF
TRBV7-2	TRBJ2-5	-	once	TGTGCCAGCAGCTCCCGGACTTTCAATGAGCAGTACTTC	CASSSRTFNEQYF